Reported below is one T cell receptor (beta chain). The antigen remains undetermined. The V and J ends lost 0 bases and 2 bases, in that order; junction bases with no gene match: 9. The CDR3 has 17 amino acids. From germline, CDR1 is MGHRA and CDR2 YSYEKL. The primer mix had 60 Vbeta and 13 Jbeta primers. The authors' processing: An analysis performed later counted 75 million to 80 million unique TCR beta chains (roughly 10 million of them shared). Assay: immunoSEQ multiplex PCR; the TCRdb copy retains only in-frame clones and omits some. Clone size and V and J calls were adopted from that table, with D and trimming inferred from the DNA. This table holds about 94,000 clones, over 65% found once. This sample is drawn from a study of cytomegalovirus exposure and HLA in healthy donors. Study-wide points: In presence/absence analyses, roughly uniform sequencing depth across donors was assumed. A highly shared variant cluster was judged a likely technical artifact. Serostatus for CMV was the only available immune exposure information.

This sequence joins TRBV4-1 and TRBJ2-5, with 7 bases identical to TRBD1. What was sequenced was PBMCs. The receptor comes from a human donor in good health. CDR3: CASSQDQRQGGQETQYF. DNA of the CDR3: TGCGCCAGCAGCCAAGATCAGAGACAGGGCGGTCAAGAGACCCAGTACTTC.